The rows below give T cell receptor beta chains drawn from one sample of a study of T cell changes during pregnancy in multiple sclerosis. Generated by immunoSEQ multiplex PCR, the TCRdb table keeps only in-frame clones and is missing some. This sample has some 40,000 clones, with roughly nine tenths found just once. This sample comprised CD4+ T cells from peripheral blood mononuclear cells, obtained in the first trimester of pregnancy. These receptors all come from a female donor with multiple sclerosis, enrolled in a pregnancy study. Each CDR3 is given with its conserved first and last residue. D genes are given only for firm matches. Not all rows give a size; the values are once, few, many and, for expanded clones, a class.

D gene	J gene	clone size	V gene	CDR3 DNA	CDR3 protein
NA	TRBJ2-3	NA	TRBV21-1	TGTGCCAGCAGCCTAAGCCTAGCGGGAGAGCAAACCCGCACAGATACGCAGTATTTT	CASSLSLAGEQTRTDTQYF
NA	TRBJ2-5	few	TRBV5-1	TGCGCCAGCAGCCCTGGACAGTGGGGGGGATCGGAGACCCAGTACTTC	CASSPGQWGGSETQYF
TRBD1	TRBJ2-5	NA	TRBV5-1	TGCGCCAGCAGCTCCGGACAGGGGGCGCCGGAGACCCAGTACTTC	CASSSGQGAPETQYF
NA	TRBJ1-6	NA	TRBV4-1	TGCGCCAGCAGCCCCGACTGGGTTTCACCCCTCCACTTT	CASSPDWVSPLHF
NA	TRBJ1-2	NA	TRBV28	TGTGCCAGCAGTTTGAGTTTGGGCAGGGGCTATGGCTACACCTTC	CASSLSLGRGYGYTF
NA	TRBJ2-1	once	TRBV19	TGTGCCAGTAGCGACTACCCCAGCTCCTACAATGAGCAGTTCTTC	CASSDYPSSYNEQFF
NA	TRBJ1-3	NA	TRBV30	TGTGCCTGGAGTGTACTAGGACAGACTGGAAACACCATATATTTT	CAWSVLGQTGNTIYF
NA	TRBJ2-1	NA	TRBV28	TGTGCCAGCCTGTCTGCGGGACTTCAGAATGAGCAGTTCTTC	CASLSAGLQNEQFF
NA	TRBJ2-2	once	TRBV19	TGTGCCGTGGGCAACACCGGGGAGCTGTTTTTT	CAVGNTGELFF
TRBD1	TRBJ1-2	NA	TRBV2	TGTGCCAGCAGTGAGAGGAGTGACAGGGTTAACCGCTACACCTTC	CASSERSDRVNRYTF
TRBD2	TRBJ2-7	NA	TRBV9	TGTGCCAGCAGCGTATCCTCCAGCGGGAAGGGCGAGCAGTACTTC	CASSVSSSGKGEQYF
NA	TRBJ2-6	once	TRBV5-5	TGTGCCAGCAGCTTGGGACAGGCTGGGGCCAACGTCCTGACTTTC	CASSLGQAGANVLTF
NA	TRBJ2-1	NA	TRBV5-1	TGCGCCAGCAGCCCGAGGGGCGGGACGACGGGGGAGCAGTTCTTC	CASSPRGGTTGEQFF
TRBD1	TRBJ1-4	NA	TRBV5-1	TGCGCCAGCAGCTTGGCCGGGGACAGGGCTAATGAAAAACTGTTTTTT	CASSLAGDRANEKLFF
TRBD2	TRBJ2-1	NA	TRBV29-1	TGCAGCGTTGAACGGCTAGCGGGAGGGGGTGAGCAGTTCTTC	CSVERLAGGGEQFF
TRBD1	TRBJ2-1	NA	TRBV6-5	TGTGCCAGCAGTTACTCGATCGGGACAGGGGGCAGTGAGCAGTTCTTC	CASSYSIGTGGSEQFF
NA	TRBJ1-3	NA	TRBV30	TGTGCCTCCACCCATTCGGTTGGGGGCTTCTCTGGAAACACCATATATTTT	CASTHSVGGFSGNTIYF
TRBD2	TRBJ2-7	once	TRBV6-1	TGTGCCAGCAGTTCCCCGAGCGGGAGGTCCTACGAGCAGTACTTC	CASSSPSGRSYEQYF
NA	TRBJ2-1	NA	TRBV5-1	TGCGCCAGCAGCTTCGCCAGCAATGAGCAGTTCTTC	CASSFASNEQFF
TRBD1	TRBJ2-7	few	TRBV19	TGTGCCAGTGCGACCCGGGACAGGGGCTTAGAGCAGTACTTC	CASATRDRGLEQYF
NA	TRBJ2-1	NA	TRBV6-1	TGTGCCAGCAAAATTACAGGATACAATGAGCAGTTCTTC	CASKITGYNEQFF
NA	TRBJ1-1	NA	TRBV18	TGTGCCAGCTCACCTGCACAAAACACTGAAGCTTTCTTT	CASSPAQNTEAFF
NA	TRBJ1-5	NA	TRBV28	TGTGCCAGCAGTTTCCAGGGGATTGGTGGCAATCAGCCCCAGCATTTT	CASSFQGIGGNQPQHF
NA	TRBJ2-5	NA	TRBV5-3	TGTGCCAGAAGCTTGGGTCAGGGGACACGGGAGACCCAGTACTTC	CARSLGQGTRETQYF
TRBD2	TRBJ2-3	NA	TRBV10-3	TGTGCCACTAGGACTAGCGGGAGAATAGATACGCAGTATTTT	CATRTSGRIDTQYF
TRBD2	TRBJ2-7	NA	TRBV10-2	TGCGCCAGCAGTGTAGCGGGAGGGCAGCAGTACTTC	CASSVAGGQQYF
TRBD1	TRBJ2-3	once	TRBV29-1	TGCACCTATACGAAGGGGACAGGAGCCACAGATACGCAGTATTTT	CTYTKGTGATDTQYF
NA	TRBJ2-1	NA	TRBV5-1	TGCGCCAGCAGCTTGGGTTCGGGGGCCTACAATGAGCAGTTCTTC	CASSLGSGAYNEQFF
NA	TRBJ1-5	few	TRBV10-1	TGCGCCAGCAGTTCCCCGCGTGGGGCCTACAATCAGCCCCAGCATTTT	CASSSPRGAYNQPQHF
TRBD2	TRBJ2-1	NA	TRBV19	TGTGCCAGTAGTGTTGGACTAGCGGGATACCCCGCCTACAATGAGCAGTTCTTC	CASSVGLAGYPAYNEQFF
NA	TRBJ2-1	NA	TRBV13	TGTGCCAGCAGCTTAGCAGGGGCGCCTTTTGAGCAGTTCTTC	CASSLAGAPFEQFF
NA	TRBJ1-2	NA	TRBV27	TGTGCCAGCAGTTTATTAGGTACGCAGGGCCGTCGCGGCTACACCTTC	CASSLLGTQGRRGYTF
NA	TRBJ1-2	NA	TRBV7-9	TGTGCCAGCAGTTTTTTAGTGGGCTACACCTTC	CASSFLVGYTF
TRBD1	TRBJ2-3	NA	TRBV18	TGTGCCAGCTCACGGTCGGGACAGGGGGCGGACACAGATACGCAGTATTTT	CASSRSGQGADTDTQYF
TRBD1	TRBJ2-5	NA	TRBV18	TGTGCCAGCTCACCATCTACAGGGGCACGGGAGACCCAGTACTTC	CASSPSTGARETQYF
NA	TRBJ1-1	NA	TRBV29-1	TGCAGCGGGGAGGGGGGATTAAACACTGAAGCTTTCTTT	CSGEGGLNTEAFF
NA	TRBJ2-7	NA	TRBV6-5	TGTGCCAGCAGTCGGACAGTGAACTCCTACGAGCAGTACTTC	CASSRTVNSYEQYF
NA	TRBJ2-1	NA	TRBV15	TGTGCCACCAGCAGAGATAAGACTAGATCGGGTGAGCAGTTCTTC	CATSRDKTRSGEQFF
NA	TRBJ1-2	NA	TRBV28	TGTGCCAGCAGTTCGGCAGGGTTCACGAGCGGCTACACCTTC	CASSSAGFTSGYTF
NA	TRBJ1-2	NA	TRBV29-1	TGCAGTTCCACGGACAGAGGAGGCTACACCTTC	CSSTDRGGYTF
NA	TRBJ2-7	NA	TRBV19	TGTGCCAGTAGTCGGGACAAGTCGCCAACCTACGAGCAGTACTTC	CASSRDKSPTYEQYF
NA	TRBJ2-2	NA	TRBV4-2	TGTGCCAGCTCGGCCGGGGGGAACACCGGGGAGCTGTTTTTT	CASSAGGNTGELFF
NA	TRBJ2-3	NA	TRBV5-1	TGCGCCAGCAGCCGTAGTAGCCCCACAGATACGCAGTATTTT	CASSRSSPTDTQYF
NA	TRBJ1-2	NA	TRBV6-6	TGTGCCAGCAACCCAGCGTCCAACTATGGCTACACCTTC	CASNPASNYGYTF
NA	TRBJ1-5	once	TRBV12-5	TGTGCTAGTGGTCCCGGGGTAAATAGCAATCAGCCCCAGCATTTT	CASGPGVNSNQPQHF
TRBD1	TRBJ1-2	NA	TRBV5-1	TGCGCCAGCAGCTCGCAGGGGACAGCCGGCTACACCTTC	CASSSQGTAGYTF
TRBD1	TRBJ2-5	NA	TRBV2	TGTGCCAGCCCCACGGACAGGGGGATAAAAGAGACCCAGTACTTC	CASPTDRGIKETQYF
TRBD1	TRBJ2-1	NA	TRBV28	TGTGCCAGCAAGGGGACAGGCCAGCGGCAGTTCTTC	CASKGTGQRQFF
TRBD2	TRBJ2-1	NA	TRBV28	TGTGCCAGCAGTTTCCTAGCGGGAGCTAACAGTGAGCAGTTCTTC	CASSFLAGANSEQFF
TRBD1	TRBJ1-2	NA	TRBV10-3	TGTGCCATTCGGGATAAAGGGGGCGCGGAAGGCTACACCTTC	CAIRDKGGAEGYTF